The 5 T cell receptor beta chains in this list originate from one sample, sequenced in a study of blood T cell repertoires in COVID-19. TCRdb's copy holds only in-frame clones and misses some; the assay was immunoSEQ multiplex PCR. The sample has tens of thousands of clones; around 89% are singletons. Sequencing was done on a sample of peripheral blood. The origin of the receptors is a woman older than 75 with active COVID-19.

The chain links TRBV10-3 to TRBJ2-7; 9 bases align to TRBD2. The CDR3 covers 17 residues. From germline, CDR1 is ENHRY and CDR2 SYGVKD. With V trimmed by 4 bases and J by 0 bases, 10 bases remained unmatched. CDR3 sequence (DNA): TGTGCCATCAGTGCTCCTAGCGGGAAAGCGAACTCCTACGAGCAGTACTTC. This translates into CAISAPSGKANSYEQYF.

The chain links TRBV14 to TRBJ1-5; tentatively, D is TRBD1 (5 bases). The CDR3 sequence is 16 residues long. CDR1 is SGHDN, CDR2 FVKESK, per germline. Trimming took 3 bases from V and 7 from J, leaving 19 bases between them. CDR3 protein: CASSHLTGGGRQPQHF. DNA of the CDR3: TGTGCCAGCAGCCATCTTACCGGGGGGGGGAGGCAGCCCCAGCATTTT.

V is TRBV4-1 and J is TRBJ2-3, with D tentatively TRBD2 (5 bases). This CDR3 spans 16 amino acids. Trimming stripped 6 bases from V and 0 bases from J, with 16 bases between. Germline values: CDR1 MGHRA, CDR2 YSYEKL. The CDR3 loop reads CASSSGAGGSTDTQYF. CDR3 bases: TGCGCCAGCAGTTCCGGTGCGGGCGGGAGCACAGATACGCAGTATTTT.

This chain joins TRBV19 and TRBJ2-5; D is ambiguous. Trimming removed 3 bases at V and 3 bases at J, with 8 bases between. The germline gives CDR1 LNHDA, CDR2 SQIVND (reference sequence). The CDR3 contains 13 residues. The CDR3 sequence: CASSISLEETQYF. The DNA for the CDR3 is TGTGCCAGTAGTATCAGCCTAGAAGAGACCCAGTACTTC.

The chain has TRBV5-1 and TRBJ2-1; maybe TRBD2 (6 bases). CDR1 is SGHRS, CDR2 YFSETQ, per germline. The V end was cut by 0 bases, the J end by 2 bases, with 6 bases between. This CDR3 comprises 14 residues. CDR3 bases: TGCGCCAGCAGCTTGGGACTAGCCTACAATGAGCAGTTCTTC. This gives the protein CASSLGLAYNEQFF.